The 12 T cell receptor beta chains listed next were all sequenced from one sample in a study of beta chain features in type 1 diabetes. Investigators reverse transcribed all isolated RNA, so they sequenced expressed TCRB transcripts. Sequencing used immunoSEQ multiplex PCR; TCRdb keeps in-frame clones, though not all of them. The table lists 900,000 or so clones, roughly 15% of them singletons. Sequencing was done on a sample of naive CD4+ T cells from blood. The receptor source for this set is a woman aged 18-29 years in good health.

V is TRBV18 and J is TRBJ2-6, with a tentative D call TRBD1 (6 bases). Germline V CDR1 and CDR2: KGHSH, LQKENI. V was clipped by 5 bases and J by 4 bases, with 12 bases between them. The CDR3 totals 15 residues. The CDR3 sequence: CASSTTGTGANVLTF. The CDR3 nucleotides are TGTGCCAGCTCAACCACAGGGACAGGGGCCAACGTCCTGACTTTC.

The chain recombines TRBV6-5 with TRBJ2-5, with 8 bases identical to TRBD2. CDR1 and CDR2 from the germline V gene are MNHEY and SVGAGI. The CDR3 covers 15 residues. The V and J ends lost 2 bases and 4 bases, in that order; junction bases with no gene match: 6. The DNA of the CDR3 is TGTGCCAGCAGTTACAGAAGCGGGAGTGGAGAGACCCAGTACTTC. It codes for CASSYRSGSGETQYF.

The chain is built from TRBV18 and TRBJ1-1; TRBD1 aligns across 10 bases. V was clipped by 3 bases and J by 2 bases; unmatched bases: 15. The CDR3 covers 19 residues. Looked up from germline, CDR1 is KGHSH and CDR2 is LQKENI. Here the CDR3 DNA reads TGTGCCAGCTCACCCCAACCGTGGGGTAGACAGGGGGCAAACACTGAAGCTTTCTTT. It codes for CASSPQPWGRQGANTEAFF. Variable domain in full (rest from reference TRBV18 and TRBJ1-1): NAGVMQNPRHLVRRRGQEARLRCSPMKGHSHVYWYRQLPEEGLKFMVYLQKENIIDESGMPKERFSAEFPKEGPSILRIQQVVRGDSAAYFCASSPQPWGRQGANTEAFFGQGTRLTVV.

The V and J genes are TRBV7-2 and TRBJ2-1; TRBD2 aligns across 7 bases. In germline, CDR1 is SGHTA, CDR2 FQGNSA. Trimming cost V 5 bases and J 7 bases; bases outside gene matches: 8. The CDR3 has 14 residues. The chain's CDR3 is CASSKVPGGNEQFF. The CDR3 nucleotides read TGTGCCAGCAGCAAAGTCCCCGGGGGGAATGAGCAGTTCTTC.

The V and J genes are TRBV5-4 and TRBJ2-7; 8 bases fit TRBD2. The CDR3 runs 15 residues. V dropped 2 bases and J dropped 2; count of bases not matched to a gene: 6. The germline V gene has CDR1 SGHNT and CDR2 YYREEE (reference sequence). The CDR3 loop is CASSLGTSGAYEQYF. The CDR3 DNA is TGTGCCAGCAGCTTAGGAACTAGCGGAGCCTACGAGCAGTACTTC.

This clone has just a few counts. This rearrangement joins TRBV7-2 to TRBJ2-2; D tentatively fits TRBD1 or TRBD2 (6 bases each). Germline V gene sequence: CDR1 SGHTA, CDR2 FQGNSA. This CDR3 comprises 16 residues. The V end was cut by 3 bases, the J end by 5 bases, with 16 bases between. CDR3 sequence reads: CASSFRPGARTGELFF. DNA of the CDR3: TGTGCCAGCAGCTTTAGGCCGGGGGCTCGTACCGGGGAGCTGTTTTTT.

The J gene is TRBJ2-2, the V gene TRBV10-1, with D possibly being TRBD2 (6 bases). V dropped 5 bases and J dropped 7 bases, with 20 bases sitting between them. The CDR3 is 16 amino acids. Germline CDR1 and CDR2: WNHNN and SYGVQD (reference sequence). CDR3 in amino acids: CASSKRTLATGGELFF. The DNA for the CDR3 is TGCGCCAGCAGTAAAAGGACCCTAGCGACGGGCGGGGAGCTGTTTTTT.

This clone is a singleton in its sample. CDR3 protein: CASSLFRQGSNYGYTF. For the CDR3, the DNA is TGTGCCAGCAGCTTGTTTCGGCAGGGCAGTAACTATGGCTACACCTTC. The genes are TRBV5-6 and TRBJ1-2; the D gene is possibly TRBD1 (5 bases). Trimming took off 1 base at V and 1 base at J, with 14 bases between the two ends. Germline loops: CDR1 SGHDT, CDR2 YYEEEE. The CDR3 length is 16 residues.

This clone has only a few counts. V and J are TRBV9 and TRBJ2-2, with TRBD2 identical over 7 bases. Germline CDR1 and CDR2: SGDLS and YYNGEE. The J segment lost 4 bases and the V segment lost 1 base, leaving 16 bases of the junction unmatched. The CDR3 consists of 19 residues. The CDR3 sequence is CASSVTPFIAWEGTGELFF. The CDR3 nucleotides are TGTGCCAGCAGCGTAACACCCTTCATTGCGTGGGAGGGCACCGGGGAGCTGTTTTTT.

This clone appeared a few times. The J gene is TRBJ1-1, the V gene TRBV7-9, with no clear D. With 3 bases removed from V and 4 bases from J, the gap between germline ends came to 9 bases. Germline CDR1 is SEHNR and CDR2 is FQNEAQ (reference sequence). This CDR3 contains 13 residues. CDR3 region: CASSFESVTEAFF. The CDR3 DNA follows: TGTGCCAGCAGCTTTGAGAGCGTCACTGAAGCTTTCTTT.

The rearrangement joins TRBV25-1 to TRBJ2-1; TRBD1 might be the D (6 bases). The CDR3 length is 15 residues. Trimming took off 4 bases at V and 6 bases at J, with 16 bases between the two ends. Germline lookup yields CDR1 MGHDK and CDR2 SYGVNS. CDR3 protein: CASSVGQGRSNEQFF. The CDR3 DNA reads TGTGCCAGCAGTGTAGGGCAGGGGCGAAGCAATGAGCAGTTCTTC. Full variable domain (remainder filled in from reference TRBV25-1 and TRBJ2-1): EADIYQTPRYLVIGTGKKITLECSQTMGHDKMYWYQQDPGMELHLIHYSYGVNSTEKGDLSSESTVSRIRTEHFPLTLESARPSHTSQYLCASSVGQGRSNEQFFGPGTRLTVL.

This clone was seen only a few times. The chain has TRBV7-3 and TRBJ2-1, with 8 bases aligning to TRBD2. V trimming: 5 bases; J trimming: 8 bases; junction bases outside the gene matches: 8. The CDR3 has 14 amino acids. Per the germline V gene, CDR1 is SGHTA and CDR2 is FQGTGA. CDR3 in DNA: TGTGCCAGCAGCCCCTCTCGGGGGGGCGATGAGCAGTTCTTC. Translation: CASSPSRGGDEQFF.